The rows below give T cell receptor beta chains drawn from one sample of a study of blood T cell repertoires in COVID-19. Sequencing was performed with immunoSEQ multiplex PCR; in TCRdb, only in-frame clones are kept and a portion is missing. Among roughly 360,000 clones listed, about 90% were seen once. The sequencing sample was made of PBMCs or T cells enriched from blood (not recorded which). Receptors were obtained from a young man who had recovered from COVID-19. Both conserved end residues are part of each CDR3.

>TRBJ1-1|TRBV30
CAWSAHLATEAFF
>TRBJ1-2|TRBV5-5
CASSPTGANYGYTF
>TRBJ1-2|TRBV19
CASTIWTGYNGYTF
>TRBJ2-7|TRBV6-2/TRBV6-3
CASSYFAGNSYEQYF
>TRBJ1-5|TRBV18
CASSPSGGDQPQHF
>TRBJ1-1|TRBV7-9
CASSLEAPRRIMNTEAFF
>TRBJ1-2|TRBV5-1
CASSFRQGPPGIYGYTF
>TRBJ1-1|TRBV6-5
CASSYGGINTEAFF
>TRBJ2-7|TRBV5-1
CASSHRDNSYEQYF
>TRBJ1-1|TRBV30
CAWSLRGQSTEAFF
>TRBJ1-1|TRBV12-5
CASGLVLPGGVSEAFF
>TRBJ2-1|TRBV10-2
CASRGTSGINEQFF